This is a list of T cell receptor beta chains from one sample in a study of T cells after posttransplantation cyclophosphamide. The table came from immunoSEQ multiplex PCR; TCRdb's copy has only in-frame clones and leaves some out. The table lists about 12,000 clones, approximately 2% of them singletons. The specimen comprised PBMCs, sampled after allogeneic stem cell transplant with posttransplant cyclophosphamide. These receptor sequences come from a male patient in his thirties who received an allogeneic stem cell transplant from a related donor, was CMV-positive, and had no GVHD. The T cells may partly be graft donor cells. CDR3s leave out the opening cysteine and the closing phenylalanine or tryptophan.

j_call v_call cdr3_aa
TRBJ2-1 TRBV10-1 ASSENPGFGSGEQF
TRBJ2-6 TRBV28 ASSWDRGANSPGANVLT
TRBJ2-6 TRBV27 ASSLGVFSGANVLT
TRBJ1-1 TRBV11-2 ASSQSDTEAF
TRBJ1-5 TRBV5-8 ASSGTVRNQPQH
TRBJ2-1 TRBV30 AWSFSGTSGDNEQF
TRBJ2-5 TRBV7-8 ASSFSDQETQY
TRBJ2-1 TRBV18 ASSLISGGLSYNEQF
TRBJ2-4 TRBV7-9 ASSTNSAAGY
TRBJ1-6 TRBV2 ASSGSSPLH
TRBJ2-2 TRBV7-6 ASSLGTGGLAGELF
TRBJ1-1 TRBV7-8 ASSQPGETGMDTEAF
TRBJ2-3 TRBV19 ASMGQGAADTQY
TRBJ2-7 TRBV4-2 ASSQVAGPNYEQY